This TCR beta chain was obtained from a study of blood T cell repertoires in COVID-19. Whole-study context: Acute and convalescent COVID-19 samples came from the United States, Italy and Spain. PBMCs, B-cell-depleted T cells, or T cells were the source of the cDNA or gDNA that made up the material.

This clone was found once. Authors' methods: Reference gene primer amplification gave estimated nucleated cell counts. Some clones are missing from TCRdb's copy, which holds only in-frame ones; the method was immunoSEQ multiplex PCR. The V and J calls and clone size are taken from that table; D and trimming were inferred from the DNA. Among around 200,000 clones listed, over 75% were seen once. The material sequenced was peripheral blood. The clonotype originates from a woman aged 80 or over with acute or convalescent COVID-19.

The CDR3: CASSFAVLNTEAFF. The CDR3, as DNA: TGTGCCAGCAGTTTTGCGGTGTTGAACACTGAAGCTTTCTTT. V usage is TRBV6-5 and J usage is TRBJ1-1; no firm D call. The V gene lost 4 bases and the J gene lost 0 bases, with 9 bases spanning the gap. CDR3 length: 14 residues. CDR1 MNHEY and CDR2 SVGAGI come from the germline V gene.